This TCR beta chain stems from a study of blood T cell repertoires in COVID-19. Study background: Sites in the United States, Italy and Spain provided acute and convalescent COVID-19 samples. Sample material is recorded as cDNA or gDNA derived from T cells, B-cell-depleted T cells, or PBMCs.

As originally analysed: Nucleated cell number was recorded as an estimate derived from reference gene primer amplification. Using immunoSEQ multiplex PCR, the repertoire was profiled, and TCRdb retains in-frame clones only, with some absent. V and J calls and clone size are as listed in that table; D and trimming were resolved from the DNA. This repertoire shows around 24,000 clones, less than 90% found once; its top ten account for 27%. Looked up from germline, CDR1 is SGHNT and CDR2 is YYREEE (reference sequence). CDR3 length: 16 amino acids. Unmatched junction bases numbered 4, after V lost 3 bases and J lost 3 bases. Patients from Seattle were sampled longitudinally, starting during active infection.

This chain links TRBV5-4 with TRBJ2-3; 13 nucleotides match TRBD2. The TCR comes from a man between 65 and 80 years old with COVID-19, enrolled during active disease. The sequenced material came from peripheral blood. The CDR3 is CASSSTSGRKTDTQYF. Written as DNA, the CDR3 is TGTGCCAGCAGCTCGACTAGCGGGAGGAAAACAGATACGCAGTATTTT.